This TCR beta chain originates from a study of blood T cell repertoires in COVID-19. Germline loops: CDR1 SGHTA, CDR2 FQGNSA. The V segment lost 5 bases and the J segment 2 bases; nucleotides outside the gene matches: 6. The CDR3 spans 14 residues. All enrollees were about 18 to 100 years old and from approximately 25 US areas. Two consecutive negative NP/OP PCR tests, clearance, or resolved symptoms defined Cohort 3 recovery. The assay was immunoSEQ multiplex PCR, and TCRdb's table has in-frame clones only and misses some. This sample has over 200,000 clones, with approximately 81% found just once. The rearrangement uses TRBV7-2 and TRBJ2-7; 7 bases line up with TRBD1. Sequenced sample: PBMCs or T cells enriched from blood (not recorded which). This TCR derives from a man between 35 and 55 years old who had recovered from COVID-19. CDR3 loop: CASSPTGFAYEQYF. For the CDR3, the DNA is TGTGCCAGCAGCCCGACAGGGTTTGCCTACGAGCAGTACTTC.